These T cell receptor beta chains were read from a single sample in a study of blood T cell repertoires in COVID-19. Generated by immunoSEQ multiplex PCR, the TCRdb table keeps only in-frame clones and is missing some. The sample has about 280,000 clones; approximately 91% are singletons. Sequences were obtained from peripheral blood. The origin of the receptors is a woman aged 40-49 years who had recovered from COVID-19. The CDR3 runs from the conserved cysteine through the conserved F or W. A D gene is named only where the DNA matches it firmly. Size is omitted from some rows. Given values are once, few, many or a class for expanded clones.

clone_size,j_call,d_call,v_call,cdr3_aa,cdr3_nt
.,TRBJ1-3,.,TRBV3-1/TRBV3-2,CASSQQGSAGNTIYF,TGTGCCAGCAGCCAACAGGGGTCAGCTGGAAACACCATATATTTT
.,TRBJ2-1,.,TRBV6-5,CASSRGETAHNEQFF,TGTGCCAGCAGCCGCGGGGAAACTGCGCACAATGAGCAGTTCTTC
.,TRBJ2-6,TRBD2,TRBV24-1,CATGGTVSGANVLTF,TGTGCCACGGGGGGGACGGTTTCTGGGGCCAACGTCCTGACTTTC
.,TRBJ2-7,.,TRBV4-2,CASSQDSGPSYEQYF,TGTGCCAGCAGCCAAGATTCTGGGCCTTCCTACGAGCAGTACTTC
.,TRBJ2-1,TRBD1,TRBV11-2,CASSSLTGYRASYNEQFF,TGTGCCAGCAGCTCGCTGACAGGGTATCGGGCCTCCTACAATGAGCAGTTCTTC
.,TRBJ2-1,TRBD1,TRBV12-5,CASGLLFGQGDEQFF,TGTGCTAGTGGTTTGTTATTTGGACAGGGGGATGAGCAGTTCTTC
.,TRBJ1-3,TRBD1,TRBV10-2,CASSETGENTIYF,TGCGCCAGCAGTGAGACAGGGGAGAACACCATATATTTT
.,TRBJ2-3,.,TRBV9,CASSVGPSTDTQYF,TGTGCCAGCAGCGTAGGTCCTAGCACAGATACGCAGTATTTT
.,TRBJ1-1,.,TRBV7-9,CASSVSSGENTEAFF,TGTGCCAGCAGCGTTAGTTCGGGGGAGAACACTGAAGCTTTCTTT
.,TRBJ2-1,.,TRBV19,CASSTSIADSYNEQFF,TGTGCCAGTAGTACGTCCATTGCGGACAGCTACAATGAGCAGTTCTTC
.,TRBJ2-7,TRBD1,TRBV5-1,CASSRDRGQSSYEQYF,TGCGCCAGCAGCAGGGACAGGGGGCAAAGCTCCTACGAGCAGTACTTC
.,TRBJ2-3,TRBD2,TRBV2,CAREGTTRMDTQYF,TGTGCCAGAGAGGGGACTACCAGGATGGATACGCAGTATTTT
.,TRBJ2-7,.,TRBV24-1,CATSVGPLPWEQYF,TGTGCCACCAGTGTGGGCCCGCTACCCTGGGAGCAGTACTTC
few,TRBJ2-7,TRBD2,TRBV2,CASSPGRGRDEQYF,TGTGCCAGCAGCCCGGGGAGGGGCCGGGACGAGCAGTACTTC
.,TRBJ2-6,.,TRBV2,CASRETETGANVLTF,TGTGCCAGCAGAGAAACAGAAACTGGGGCCAACGTCCTGACTTTC
.,TRBJ1-1,.,TRBV7-9,CASSPGLLNTEAFF,TGTGCCAGCAGCCCCGGACTGTTGAACACTGAAGCTTTCTTT
.,TRBJ2-1,TRBD2,TRBV19,CASSMSGGDYNEQFF,TGTGCCAGTAGTATGAGCGGGGGAGACTACAATGAGCAGTTCTTC
.,TRBJ2-2,TRBD2,TRBV27,CASSGTSGNTGELFF,TGTGCCAGCAGCGGGACTAGCGGGAACACCGGGGAGCTGTTTTTT
once,TRBJ2-5,TRBD2,TRBV6-1,CASSESASGYQETQYF,TGTGCCAGCAGTGAATCGGCTAGCGGGTATCAAGAGACCCAGTACTTC
.,TRBJ2-7,.,TRBV2,CASSEGGEQYF,TGTGCCAGCAGTGAGGGAGGCGAGCAGTACTTC
.,TRBJ2-1,TRBD2,TRBV9,CASSEVAGGLNNEQFF,TGTGCCAGCAGCGAAGTAGCGGGAGGCCTTAACAATGAGCAGTTCTTC
.,TRBJ2-7,TRBD1,TRBV18,CASSPRTPRDSPEQYF,TGTGCCAGCTCACCACGAACTCCCAGGGACAGCCCCGAGCAGTACTTC
.,TRBJ2-2,.,TRBV25-1,CASSEWEAPPTNTGELFF,TGTGCCAGCAGTGAATGGGAGGCACCCCCGACAAACACCGGGGAGCTGTTTTTT
.,TRBJ2-1,TRBD2,TRBV6-4,CASSAGLEGEEQFF,TGTGCCAGCAGTGCCGGACTAGAGGGCGAGGAGCAGTTCTTC
.,TRBJ2-3,.,TRBV12-3/TRBV12-4,CASSLQDTQYF,TGTGCCAGCAGTTTGCAGGATACGCAGTATTTT
.,TRBJ2-5,TRBD2,TRBV5-4,CASRSASGPQETQYF,TGTGCCAGCAGATCTGCTAGCGGCCCCCAAGAGACCCAGTACTTC
.,TRBJ1-2,.,TRBV27,CASSKGDYGYTF,TGTGCCAGCAGTAAGGGGGACTATGGCTACACCTTC
.,TRBJ2-7,TRBD2,TRBV3-1/TRBV3-2,CASSTLAGGPIEQYF,TGTGCCAGCAGTACCCTAGCGGGAGGGCCGATCGAGCAGTACTTC
.,TRBJ2-7,TRBD2,TRBV11-2,CASSPLFGEGGFNEQYF,TGTGCCAGCAGCCCCTTATTTGGGGAGGGTGGGTTCAACGAGCAGTACTTC
.,TRBJ1-5,.,TRBV3-1/TRBV3-2,CASSQESGNQPQHF,TGTGCCAGCAGCCAAGAGTCAGGGAATCAGCCCCAGCATTTT
.,TRBJ2-2,TRBD1,TRBV6-5,CAGQGTNTGELFF,TGTGCCGGACAGGGGACGAACACCGGGGAGCTGTTTTTT
.,TRBJ2-5,TRBD1,TRBV5-4,CASSFPGGIQETQYF,TGTGCCAGCAGTTTTCCAGGGGGTATCCAAGAGACCCAGTACTTC
.,TRBJ2-1,.,TRBV7-2,CASNLRGNAYNEQFF,TGTGCCAGCAACCTAAGGGGGAACGCCTACAATGAGCAGTTCTTC
few,TRBJ2-2,TRBD2,TRBV6-2/TRBV6-3,CASSYHGRATGELFF,TGTGCCAGCAGTTACCACGGGAGGGCCACCGGGGAGCTGTTTTTT
.,TRBJ2-1,.,TRBV24-1,CATGGRLGEQFF,TGTGCCACCGGGGGCCGATTGGGTGAGCAGTTCTTC
.,TRBJ2-7,.,TRBV7-9,CASSLGVRDFSYEQYF,TGTGCCAGCAGCTTAGGAGTCAGGGACTTCTCCTACGAGCAGTACTTC
.,TRBJ2-5,.,TRBV18,CASSPLQGGETQYF,TGTGCCAGCTCACCATTGCAGGGGGGTGAGACCCAGTACTTC
.,TRBJ2-5,.,TRBV5-1,CASSLGQAETQYF,TGCGCCAGCAGCTTGGGGCAGGCAGAGACCCAGTACTTC
.,TRBJ2-2,TRBD1,TRBV12-5,CASGSNRGENTGELFF,TGTGCTAGTGGTTCCAACAGGGGGGAGAACACCGGGGAGCTGTTTTTT
.,TRBJ2-3,.,TRBV5-4,CASSLADTQYF,TGTGCCAGCAGCTTGGCTGATACGCAGTATTTT
.,TRBJ1-2,.,TRBV6-5,CASSSTGRAHYGYTF,TGTGCCAGCAGTTCTACCGGGCGGGCACACTATGGCTACACCTTC
once,TRBJ2-5,.,TRBV25-1,CASRTDSQETQYF,TGTGCCAGCAGGACGGACTCGCAAGAGACCCAGTACTTC
few,TRBJ2-7,.,TRBV5-1,CASSLSGTTYEQYF,TGCGCCAGCAGCCTTAGCGGAACTACCTACGAGCAGTACTTC
.,TRBJ2-1,TRBD1,TRBV15,CATSSPGTGGYNEQFF,TGTGCCACCAGCAGCCCCGGGACAGGGGGTTACAATGAGCAGTTCTTC
.,TRBJ1-4,.,TRBV2,CASGGNNEKLFF,TGTGCCAGCGGGGGGAATAATGAAAAACTGTTTTTT
.,TRBJ2-5,TRBD2,TRBV15,CATSRDLVGGGTQYF,TGTGCCACCAGCAGAGATCTCGTCGGGGGGGGGACCCAGTACTTC
.,TRBJ2-7,.,TRBV27,CASSFYTGSYEQYF,TGTGCCAGCAGTTTCTACACAGGGTCCTACGAGCAGTACTTC
.,TRBJ2-3,TRBD2,TRBV3-1/TRBV3-2,CASSSEAGADTQYF,TGTGCCAGCAGCAGCGAAGCGGGAGCAGATACGCAGTATTTT
.,TRBJ2-1,.,TRBV7-9,CASSLALSGDNEQFF,TGTGCCAGCAGCTTAGCGCTGTCAGGGGACAATGAGCAGTTCTTC
.,TRBJ2-1,TRBD2,TRBV30,CAWSVHGGINEQFF,TGTGCCTGGAGTGTACACGGGGGGATAAATGAGCAGTTCTTC
.,TRBJ1-4,TRBD1,TRBV27,CASSPWTGENEKLFF,TGTGCCAGCAGTCCCTGGACAGGGGAGAATGAAAAACTGTTTTTT
.,TRBJ1-1,TRBD1,TRBV12-3/TRBV12-4,CASNLQGGTEAFF,TGTGCCAGCAACTTACAGGGGGGCACTGAAGCTTTCTTT
.,TRBJ2-7,TRBD2,TRBV5-4,CASSAGGTSGSWEQYF,TGTGCCAGCAGCGCTGGGGGGACTAGCGGGAGCTGGGAGCAGTACTTC